The clone carrying this T cell receptor beta chain was observed many times. The length of the CDR3 is 11 residues. Germline CDR1 reads DFQATT; CDR2 reads SNEGSKA (reference sequence). Trimming removed 3 bases at V and 4 bases at J, with 7 bases between. This entry is derived from a study of T-cell reconstitution after alpha-beta-depleted transplantation in children. Unique molecular identifiers tagged the TCRbeta library. TCRdb re-called the PCR reads through MiXCR, storing one row per CDR3 protein. Altogether approximately 400,000 distinct CDR3 sequences are present, 11% being singletons, with the ten largest covering roughly 6%.

This chain joins TRBV20-1 and TRBJ2-7, with D perhaps TRBD1 or TRBD2 (5 bases each). This sequence was found in a human donor who donated a stem cell graft to a child with acute myeloid leukemia. The sample here was PBMCs from the stem cell graft donor, taken from the stem cell graft. The CDR3: CSASEGYEQYF. DNA for the CDR3: TGCAGTGCTAGTGAGGGGTACGAGCAGTACTTC.